Following are 18 T cell receptor beta chains from one sample sequenced in a study of T cells in Graves' hyperthyroidism and ophthalmopathy. Amplification of TCR beta CDR3 regions was performed using RNA transcripts as template. TCR CDR3 regions were first amplified by RT-PCR with HTBI primers. TCRdb recomputed calls from the multiplex PCR reads with MiXCR, one row per CDR3 protein. The table shows 300,000 to 450,000 distinct CDR3 sequences, with about 14% occurring only once. Sequencing was carried out using blood. The receptors were gathered from a woman in her thirties with Graves' ophthalmopathy.

This clonotype occurred many times. This chain connects TRBV27 to TRBJ2-3; 11 bases agree with TRBD2. CDR3 length: 16 residues. Germline CDR1 MNHEY, CDR2 SMNVEV (reference sequence). Germline trimming cut 1 base from V and 3 bases from J; bases unmatched to any gene: 3. The CDR3 DNA reads as TGTGCCAGCAGTTTATTGGGACTAGCGGAAACAGATACGCAGTATTTT. Its protein product is CASSLLGLAETDTQYF.

V and J are TRBV3-1 and TRBJ2-7, with 9 bases matching TRBD2. Germline assignment: CDR1 LGHDT and CDR2 YNNKEL (reference sequence). CDR3 length equals 16 residues. J was trimmed by 1 base and V by 3 bases; bases with no gene match: 7. The DNA of the CDR3 is TGTGCCAGCAGCCAGGCGGGGGGGCCCCCGTCCTACGAGCAGTACTTC. This encodes CASSQAGGPPSYEQYF.

As to this clonotype: Just one base apart from a much larger clone, this may be a read error. V is TRBV5-4 and J is TRBJ2-1; 10 bases are shared with TRBD2. The J call may be mistaken, given a closer DNA end match to TRBJ2-7. The germline V gene encodes CDR1 SGHNT and CDR2 YYREEE (reference sequence). CDR3 length equals 15 residues. The CDR3 protein is CASSSGLALYNEQYF. The CDR3 nucleotides are TGTGCCAGCAGCTCGGGACTAGCGTTGTACAATGAGCAGTACTTC.

This clonotype was seen repeatedly, ten times or more. The rearrangement uses TRBV18 and TRBJ2-4; TRBD1 aligns across 10 bases. The germline gives CDR1 KGHSH, CDR2 LQKENI. The CDR3 runs to 18 residues. With V trimmed by 4 bases and J by 3 bases, 12 bases remained unmatched. CDR3 in DNA: TGTGCCAGCTCACTTAAACCGGGACAGGGGATTGTCAAAAACATTCAGTACTTC. Translated: CASSLKPGQGIVKNIQYF.

This clonotype has more than one count but fewer than ten. This sequence joins TRBV5-8 and TRBJ1-2; no reliable D call. Between the trimmed V and J ends, which lost 2 bases and 3 bases, there was a span of 8 bases. Germline loops: CDR1 SGHTS, CDR2 YDEGEE. The CDR3 totals 13 residues. The chain's CDR3 is CASSLPADYGYTF. CDR3 in DNA: TGTGCCAGCAGCTTACCGGCGGACTATGGCTACACCTTC.

This clonotype was observed at least ten times. The rearrangement links TRBV19 to TRBJ1-5; no clear D. V lost 2 bases, J lost 3 bases, and 8 bases lay in between. Looked up from germline, CDR1 is LNHDA and CDR2 is SQIVND (reference sequence). The CDR3 is 14 amino acids. As DNA, the CDR3 is TGTGCCAGTAGTATACAAGGGCCCAATCAGCCCCAGCATTTT. Translation: CASSIQGPNQPQHF.

CDR3: CATSSGGENIQYF. In nucleotides, the CDR3 is TGTGCCACTTCTAGCGGGGGCGAAAACATTCAGTACTTC. The V and J genes are TRBV10-3 and TRBJ2-4; 10 positions agree with TRBD2. Per the germline V gene, CDR1 is ENHRY and CDR2 is SYGVKD. Trimming took 10 bases from V and 5 from J; bases not matched to a gene: 5. The CDR3 extends over 13 amino acids.

This clonotype was seen ten or more times. The rearrangement joins TRBV3-1 to TRBJ1-3, with D possibly being TRBD1 (6 bases). Trimming pared 5 bases from V and 2 bases from J, leaving 10 bases between. Germline V gene sequence: CDR1 LGHDT, CDR2 YNNKEL (reference sequence). The CDR3 runs to 14 residues. CDR3 region: CASSSTGTGNTIYF. The DNA of the CDR3 is TGTGCCAGCAGCTCGACAGGAACTGGAAACACCATATATTTT.

This clonotype was seen ten or more times. The rearrangement joins TRBV6-2 or TRBV6-3 to TRBJ2-7; 10 bases agree with TRBD2. J lost 7 bases, V lost 6 bases, and 15 bases had no gene match. CDR1 MNHEY and CDR2 SVGEGT come from the germline V gene. This CDR3 comprises 16 residues. CDR3 region: CASSSLLAGLPCEQYF. The CDR3 DNA is TGTGCCAGCAGCTCCCTACTAGCGGGGCTCCCTTGTGAGCAGTACTTC.

Ten or more counts support this clonotype. The J gene is TRBJ1-1, the V gene TRBV29-1; no clear D gene. The CDR3 has 14 amino acids. Germline loops: CDR1 SQVTM, CDR2 ANQGSEA. Trimming pared 1 base from V and 5 bases from J, leaving 14 bases between. The chain's CDR3 is CSVEVAPTGTEAFF. The CDR3 region has the DNA TGCAGCGTTGAAGTGGCACCGACCGGGACTGAAGCTTTCTTT.

Many counts were recorded for this clonotype. This chain links TRBV2 with TRBJ2-7, with 9 bases identical to TRBD1. The CDR3 is 14 amino acids. J was trimmed by 5 bases and V by 6 bases; bases with no gene match: 8. Germline CDR1 is SNHLY and CDR2 is FYNNEI. The CDR3 protein is CASRDYRGLDEQYF. The CDR3 DNA reads TGTGCCAGCAGGGATTACAGGGGGCTCGACGAGCAGTACTTC.

The genes are TRBV7-2 and TRBJ1-4; D is undetermined. The V gene lost 1 base and the J gene lost 2 bases, with 2 bases spanning the gap. CDR3 length: 13 amino acids. CDR1 SGHTA and CDR2 FQGNSA come from the germline V gene. The DNA for the CDR3 is TGTGCCAGCAGCTTAGTGACTAATGAAAAACTGTTTTTT. It encodes CASSLVTNEKLFF.

In its sample, this clonotype was seen many times. The chain recombines TRBV18 with TRBJ1-5, with a possible D match to TRBD1 (6 bases). The CDR3 has 15 amino acids. The V gene lost 4 bases and the J gene lost 5 bases, with 15 bases spanning the gap. In germline, CDR1 is KGHSH, CDR2 LQKENI. CDR3 residues: CASSHLDSDYQPQHF. CDR3 in DNA: TGTGCCAGCTCACATTTGGACAGTGACTATCAGCCCCAGCATTTT.

This clonotype was recorded many times. V gene TRBV9 combines with J gene TRBJ1-1; the D gene is possibly TRBD1 (5 bases). Trimming pared 4 bases from V and 4 bases from J, leaving 11 bases between. Germline assignment: CDR1 SGDLS and CDR2 YYNGEE. The length of the CDR3 is 13 residues. CDR3: CASSPRVGTEAFF. CDR3 nucleotide sequence: TGTGCCAGCAGCCCCAGGGTGGGCACTGAAGCTTTCTTT.

This clonotype has at least ten counts. The chain has TRBV20-1 and TRBJ2-1; 14 nucleotides line up with TRBD2. Germline assignment: CDR1 DFQATT and CDR2 SNEGSKA (reference sequence). The V gene end was trimmed by 5 bases and the J gene end by 4 bases; junction bases not matched to a gene: 7. The CDR3 covers 16 residues. The CDR3 nucleotides are TGCAGTGCTCCTCCCGGGACTAGCGGGGGATACAATGAGCAGTTCTTC. It specifies CSAPPGTSGGYNEQFF.

This clonotype showed up many times. In DNA, the CDR3 is TGTGCCAGCACTAGGGTTTCCACTGAAGCTTTCTTT. Translating it yields CASTRVSTEAFF. The J gene is TRBJ1-1, the V gene TRBV2; D unresolved. Germline-derived CDR1 and CDR2 are SNHLY and FYNNEI. V lost 7 bases, J lost 4 bases, and 10 bases lay in between. The CDR3 runs 12 residues.

Points on this clonotype: Given the absence of the conserved phenylalanine or tryptophan at the CDR3 end, a read error is likely. The chain uses TRBV7-6 and TRBJ1-6; perhaps TRBD1 as D (6 bases). Trimming stripped 5 bases from V and 8 bases from J, with 13 bases between. The CDR3 loop spans 14 amino acids. Germline CDR1 is SGHVS and CDR2 is FNYEAQ. The chain's CDR3 is CASSQQGRDSPLHL. The DNA for the CDR3 is TGTGCCAGCAGCCAACAGGGTCGAGATTCACCCCTCCACTTA.

This chain uses TRBV9 with TRBJ2-7; D possibly uses TRBD1 or TRBD2 (6 bases each). V was shortened by 3 bases and J by 7 bases, with 17 bases between the two germline ends. Germline CDR1 SGDLS, CDR2 YYNGEE. The CDR3 is made up of 14 amino acids. CDR3 sequence: CASSEGGRSWEQYF. The CDR3 region has the DNA TGTGCCAGCAGCGAGGGGGGCCGGTCATGGGAGCAGTACTTC. Supplemented by reference TRBV9 and TRBJ2-7, the full variable domain reads DSGVTQTPKHLITATGQRVTLRCSPRSGDLSVYWYQQSLDQGLQFLIQYYNGEERAKGNILERFSAQQFPDLHSELNLSSLELGDSALYFCASSEGGRSWEQYFGPGTRLTVT.